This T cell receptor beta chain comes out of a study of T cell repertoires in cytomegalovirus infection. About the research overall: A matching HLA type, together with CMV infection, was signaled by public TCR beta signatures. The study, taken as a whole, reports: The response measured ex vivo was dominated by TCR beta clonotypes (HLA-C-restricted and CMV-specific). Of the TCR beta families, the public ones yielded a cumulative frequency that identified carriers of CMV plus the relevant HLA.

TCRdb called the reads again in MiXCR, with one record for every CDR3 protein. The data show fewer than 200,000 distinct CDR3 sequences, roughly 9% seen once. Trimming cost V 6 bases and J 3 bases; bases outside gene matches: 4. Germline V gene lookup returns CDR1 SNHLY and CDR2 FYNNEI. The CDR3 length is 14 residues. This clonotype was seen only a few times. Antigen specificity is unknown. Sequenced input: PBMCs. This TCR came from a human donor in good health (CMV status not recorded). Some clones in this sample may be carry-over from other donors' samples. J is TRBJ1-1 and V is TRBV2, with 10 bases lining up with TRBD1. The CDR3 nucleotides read TGTGCCAGCAGGAGACAGGGGGCAGACACTGAAGCTTTCTTT. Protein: CASRRQGADTEAFF.